The 32 T cell receptor beta chains below all came from one sample that was sequenced in a study of beta chain features in type 1 diabetes. The entirety of the isolated RNA underwent reverse transcription, so expressed TCRB transcripts were sequenced. Sequencing used immunoSEQ multiplex PCR; TCRdb keeps in-frame clones, though not all of them. The table has about 59,000 clones, roughly three fifths seen once. The specimen sequenced was Tregs from blood. Receptors were obtained from a woman in her late teens or twenties in good health.

The chain links TRBV20-1 to TRBJ1-2; D gene unclear. The CDR3 consists of 11 residues. CDR1 DFQATT and CDR2 SNEGSKA come from the germline V gene (reference sequence). V gave up 3 bases and J gave up 1 base, with 3 bases separating them. The CDR3 DNA reads TGCAGTGCTAGCAGTAACTATGGCTACACCTTC. Amino acids: CSASSNYGYTF.

This chain connects TRBV5-4 to TRBJ2-3; a possible D gene is TRBD1 (6 bases). The germline V and J ends were trimmed by 4 bases and 2 bases, with 11 bases remaining between them. Looked up from germline, CDR1 is SGHNT and CDR2 is YYREEE (reference sequence). CDR3 length: 14 residues. As DNA, the CDR3 is TGTGCCAGCAGCATAGGGGGTTACACAGATACGCAGTATTTT. This sequence encodes CASSIGGYTDTQYF. Full variable domain (rest looked up from reference TRBV5-4 and TRBJ2-3): ETGVTQSPTHLIKTRGQQVTLRCSSQSGHNTVSWYQQALGQGPQFIFQYYREEENGRGNFPPRFSGLQFPNYSSELNVNALELDDSALYLCASSIGGYTDTQYFGPGTRLTVL.

The genes are TRBV6-4 and TRBJ2-3; 12 nucleotides line up with TRBD2. Germline V CDR1 and CDR2: MRHNA, SNTAGT. The CDR3 consists of 18 residues. V shed 2 bases, J shed 5 bases, and the junction held 11 bases outside the gene matches. The CDR3 is CASSDTRPSGGARDTQYF. The CDR3 nucleotides are TGTGCCAGCAGTGACACTCGGCCTAGCGGGGGGGCCAGAGATACGCAGTATTTT.

In its sample, this clone was seen a few times. The chain combines TRBV7-8 with TRBJ2-1, with D possibly being TRBD2 (6 bases). Per germline, CDR1 SGHVS and CDR2 FQNEAQ. The length of the CDR3 is 16 residues. V was clipped by 1 base and J by 4 bases, with 14 bases between them. CDR3 loop: CASSLGARGIYNEQFF. The CDR3, as DNA: TGTGCCAGCAGCTTAGGGGCCCGCGGGATTTACAATGAGCAGTTCTTC.

The chain uses TRBV7-2 and TRBJ1-1; TRBD1 might be the D (5 bases). The germline V and J ends were trimmed by 4 bases and 3 bases, with 12 bases remaining between them. CDR1 is SGHTA and CDR2 is FQGNSA in the germline V gene. The CDR3 runs to 14 residues. CDR3 sequence (DNA): TGTGCCAGCAGCTCACGACAGAGGCACACTGAAGCTTTCTTT. Protein sequence: CASSSRQRHTEAFF.

This chain links TRBV7-2 with TRBJ2-4, with 9 bases that match TRBD1. Germline loops: CDR1 SGHTA, CDR2 FQGNSA. The trim removed 5 bases at V and 7 bases at J, leaving 6 bases unmatched. The CDR3 runs to 14 residues. The CDR3 bases are TGTGCCAGCAGCGTAACCGGGACAGGGAACATTCAGTACTTC. Translated, it gives CASSVTGTGNIQYF.

Comments on this clone: Other DNA sequences in the same sample also yield this CDR3. CDR3 protein: CASSFSGDTQYF. The CDR3 nucleotides are TGCGCCAGCAGCTTTTCGGGGGATACGCAGTATTTT. The chain couples TRBV5-1 to TRBJ2-3; TRBD2 is a possible D gene (5 bases). Germline values: CDR1 SGHRS, CDR2 YFSETQ. The CDR3 has 12 amino acids. V dropped 2 bases and J dropped 6 bases, with 7 bases sitting between them.

In its sample, this clone was seen a few times. The CDR3 coding sequence is TGCGCCAGCAGCTCTACCGGGAGCTCCTACGAGCAGTACTTC. Its protein is CASSSTGSSYEQYF. This chain connects TRBV5-1 to TRBJ2-7; tentatively, D is TRBD2 (6 bases). Trimming cost V 3 bases and J 0 bases, with 10 bases left between them. The CDR3 sequence is 14 residues long. CDR1 SGHRS and CDR2 YFSETQ come from the germline V gene.

The chain employs TRBV18 and TRBJ2-7, with D perhaps TRBD1 (6 bases). The germline V gene encodes CDR1 KGHSH and CDR2 LQKENI. V lost 3 bases to trimming and J lost 0 bases, with 9 bases between them. The CDR3 sequence is 14 residues long. CDR3 in amino acids: CASSPQDSSYEQYF. CDR3 coding DNA: TGTGCCAGCTCACCTCAGGACAGCTCCTACGAGCAGTACTTC.

The rearrangement joins TRBV7-9 to TRBJ1-1; D unresolved. CDR3 length: 12 residues. Germline CDR1 is SEHNR and CDR2 is FQNEAQ (reference sequence). The V gene lost 5 bases and the J gene lost 0 bases, with 4 bases spanning the gap. CDR3 sequence reads: CASSPLNTEAFF. CDR3 sequence (DNA): TGTGCCAGCAGCCCTCTGAACACTGAAGCTTTCTTT.

The gene calls are TRBV18 and TRBJ2-3; possibly TRBD2 for D (6 bases). The CDR3 totals 18 residues. The germline V gene encodes CDR1 KGHSH and CDR2 LQKENI. V lost 2 bases to trimming and J lost 2 bases, with 20 bases between them. DNA of the CDR3: TGTGCCAGCTCACCAGTAAGAACCCTCGGGAGCCCCACAGATACGCAGTATTTT. Amino acids: CASSPVRTLGSPTDTQYF.

The chain has TRBV7-2 and TRBJ2-3, with 13 bases aligning to TRBD2. CDR1 is SGHTA and CDR2 is FQGNSA in the germline V gene. The CDR3 consists of 16 residues. V gave up 6 bases and J gave up 5 bases; unmatched junction bases: 8. CDR3 coding DNA: TGTGCCAGCAGAATGGGACTAGCGGGGATTAAAGATACGCAGTATTTT. Translating gives CASRMGLAGIKDTQYF.

V is TRBV19 and J is TRBJ1-2; possibly TRBD1 for D (5 bases). CDR1 and CDR2 (germline): LNHDA, SQIVND (reference sequence). The ends were cut back, 9 bases at V and 2 bases at J, with 16 bases in the middle. The CDR3 runs 14 residues. In DNA, the CDR3 is TGTGCCAGCAAACGGGCAGGGTCCAACTATGGCTACACCTTC. Its translation: CASKRAGSNYGYTF. The whole variable domain, filled in from reference TRBV19 and TRBJ1-2, reads DGGITQSPKYLFRKEGQNVTLSCEQNLNHDAMYWYRQDPGQGLRLIYYSQIVNDFQKGDIAEGYSVSREKKESFPLTVTSAQKNPTAFYLCASKRAGSNYGYTFGSGTRLTVV.

This clone showed up just a few times. The chain recombines TRBV19 with TRBJ2-3; 9 positions agree with TRBD2. There are 15 residues in the CDR3. Germline V gives CDR1 LNHDA, CDR2 SQIVND (reference sequence). J was trimmed by 5 bases and V by 5 bases; bases with no gene match: 8. This CDR3 is CASSWAGGPQDTQYF. CDR3 in DNA: TGTGCCAGTAGTTGGGCGGGAGGGCCGCAAGATACGCAGTATTTT. Full variable domain (remainder filled in from reference TRBV19 and TRBJ2-3): DGGITQSPKYLFRKEGQNVTLSCEQNLNHDAMYWYRQDPGQGLRLIYYSQIVNDFQKGDIAEGYSVSREKKESFPLTVTSAQKNPTAFYLCASSWAGGPQDTQYFGPGTRLTVL.

This sequence joins TRBV5-1 and TRBJ2-2, with TRBD1 matching over 7 bases. Germline V CDR1 and CDR2: SGHRS, YFSETQ. The J segment lost 2 bases and the V segment lost 4 bases, leaving 5 bases of the junction unmatched. The CDR3 runs to 15 residues. The CDR3 DNA sequence: TGCGCCAGCAGCACGGGGACAGTAAACACCGGGGAGCTGTTTTTT. Its translation is CASSTGTVNTGELFF.

V and J are TRBV10-1 and TRBJ1-1; 7 nucleotides match TRBD1. The CDR3 covers 15 residues. V shed 2 bases and J 7 bases; nucleotides not matched to a gene: 10. In germline, CDR1 is WNHNN, CDR2 SYGVQD (reference sequence). The CDR3, as DNA: TGCGCCAGCAGTGAGGTCGGTAAGGGGGCAGGTGAAGCTTTCTTT. Its translation is CASSEVGKGAGEAFF.

V is TRBV29-1 and J is TRBJ2-1, with 8 bases matching TRBD1. In germline, CDR1 is SQVTM, CDR2 ANQGSEA. Trimming removed 7 bases from V and 7 bases from J; junction bases left unmatched: 12. This CDR3 has 14 amino acids. The CDR3 DNA reads as TGCAGCGCCGCCAGGGGGCCCTTGGGGAATGAGCAGTTCTTC. Residues: CSAARGPLGNEQFF.

This clone is a singleton in its sample. The chain employs TRBV29-1 and TRBJ2-7; weak D call: TRBD1 (5 bases). The ends were cut back, 3 bases at V and 2 bases at J, with 5 bases in the middle. This CDR3 has 11 residues. Germline CDR1 and CDR2: SQVTM and ANQGSEA. The CDR3 nucleotides read TGCAGCGTTGAGGACACCTACGAGCAGTACTTC. Its translation: CSVEDTYEQYF.

This chain links TRBV18 with TRBJ1-5; 7 nucleotides agree with TRBD1. The CDR3 extends over 15 amino acids. The V gene end was trimmed by 3 bases and the J gene end by 1 base; junction bases not matched to a gene: 3. The germline gives CDR1 KGHSH, CDR2 LQKENI. The CDR3 DNA sequence: TGTGCCAGCTCACCCCAGGGACAGAGCAATCAGCCCCAGCATTTT. Translation gives CASSPQGQSNQPQHF. The full variable domain, with the rest looked up from reference TRBV18 and TRBJ1-5, is NAGVMQNPRHLVRRRGQEARLRCSPMKGHSHVYWYRQLPEEGLKFMVYLQKENIIDESGMPKERFSAEFPKEGPSILRIQQVVRGDSAAYFCASSPQGQSNQPQHFGDGTRLSIL.

The rearrangement uses TRBV30 and TRBJ2-7; 14 bases match TRBD2. With V trimmed by 1 base and J by 5 bases, 4 bases remained unmatched. The length of the CDR3 is 15 residues. The germline gives CDR1 GTSNPN, CDR2 SVGIG (reference sequence). CDR3 sequence (DNA): TGTGCCTGGAGTGAGGGACTAGCGGGAGACCACGAGCAGTACTTC. This codes for CAWSEGLAGDHEQYF. The full variable domain, in which reference TRBV30 and TRBJ2-7 provide the parts outside the CDR3, is SQTIHQWPATLVQPVGSPLSLECTVEGTSNPNLYWYRQAAGRGLQLLFYSVGIGQISSEVPQNLSASRPQDRQFILSSKKLLLSDSGFYLCAWSEGLAGDHEQYFGPGTRLTVT.

The DNA for the CDR3 is TGCGCCAGCAGCCCGTGGACAGGGAGCTCCTACGAGCAGTACTTC. It codes for CASSPWTGSSYEQYF. V gene TRBV5-1 combines with J gene TRBJ2-7, with 8 bases fitting TRBD1. There are 15 residues in the CDR3. With V trimmed by 4 bases and J by 0 bases, 6 bases remained unmatched. Germline CDR1 and CDR2: SGHRS and YFSETQ.

The V gene is TRBV11-2, the J gene TRBJ2-2; 7 bases are shared with TRBD1. The CDR3 has 13 residues. Per the germline V gene, CDR1 is SGHAT and CDR2 is FQNNGV. After removal of 4 bases from V and 7 bases from J, the junction contained 3 bases not matched to a gene. Written as DNA, the CDR3 is TGTGCCAGCAGCTCGCAGGGGGACGGGGAGCTGTTTTTT. This gives the protein CASSSQGDGELFF.

The V call is TRBV5-1, the J call TRBJ2-1; the match to TRBD2 covers 9 bases. The CDR3 consists of 17 residues. J gave up 6 bases and V 0 bases, and 10 bases lay outside the gene matches. Germline V gene data show CDR1 as SGHRS and CDR2 as YFSETQ. CDR3 sequence (DNA): TGCGCCAGCAGCTTGGCCAGGGTAGCGGGGGTTTCCAATGAGCAGTTCTTC. Amino acids: CASSLARVAGVSNEQFF.

This clone is a singleton in its sample. The chain recombines TRBV7-2 with TRBJ2-5, with 7 positions matching TRBD2. This CDR3 is built from 17 residues. V trimming: 0 bases; J trimming: 1 base; junction bases outside the gene matches: 8. Germline CDR1 reads SGHTA; CDR2 reads FQGNSA. CDR3 sequence reads: CASSLAFLGRGQETQYF. Here the CDR3 DNA reads TGTGCCAGCAGCTTAGCGTTTCTAGGGAGGGGCCAAGAGACCCAGTACTTC.

The J gene is TRBJ2-7, the V gene TRBV6-5, with 9 bases fitting TRBD1. J gave up 5 bases and V 7 bases, and 9 bases lay outside the gene matches. This CDR3 is built from 14 residues. Germline lookup yields CDR1 MNHEY and CDR2 SVGAGI. The CDR3 sequence is CASIPRDRANEQYF. The CDR3 DNA follows: TGTGCCAGCATTCCCCGGGACAGGGCCAACGAGCAGTACTTC.

There are a few counts of this clone. The gene calls are TRBV11-2 and TRBJ1-1, with a tentative D call TRBD1 (5 bases). Germline assignment: CDR1 SGHAT and CDR2 FQNNGV. Deletions cut 5 bases from V and 6 bases from J, with 19 bases between. The length of the CDR3 is 15 residues. The CDR3 is CASSPPGLLSPEAFF. The CDR3, as DNA: TGTGCCAGCAGCCCTCCGGGACTCCTAAGCCCTGAAGCTTTCTTT.

The chain uses TRBV5-4 and TRBJ1-6, with 8 positions matching TRBD1. The CDR3 has 15 amino acids. V was pared by 1 base and J by 7 bases, with 4 bases of the junction left unmatched. In germline, CDR1 is SGHNT, CDR2 YYREEE (reference sequence). This CDR3 is CASSLHPGGNSPLHF. In DNA form, the CDR3 reads TGTGCCAGCAGCTTGCATCCAGGGGGCAATTCACCCCTCCACTTT.

The chain combines TRBV9 with TRBJ2-5; TRBD2 matches 10 bases. This CDR3 has 14 amino acids. The V segment lost 3 bases and the J segment 3 bases; nucleotides outside the gene matches: 2. Germline CDR1 reads SGDLS; CDR2 reads YYNGEE. CDR3 residues: CASSAGLAEETQYF. The CDR3 coding sequence is TGTGCCAGCAGCGCCGGACTAGCGGAAGAGACCCAGTACTTC.

This clone turned up a few times. V gene TRBV7-2 combines with J gene TRBJ2-3; no clear D gene. Trimming removed 3 bases at V and 5 bases at J, with 6 bases between. This CDR3 spans 12 amino acids. Germline V gives CDR1 SGHTA, CDR2 FQGNSA. This CDR3 is CASSFGLDTQYF. DNA of the CDR3: TGTGCCAGCAGCTTCGGGTTAGATACGCAGTATTTT. The entire variable domain, with the rest obtained from reference TRBV7-2 and TRBJ2-3, is as follows: GAGVSQSPSNKVTEKGKDVELRCDPISGHTALYWYRQSLGQGLEFLIYFQGNSAPDKSGLPSDRFSAERTGGSVSTLTIQRTQQEDSAVYLCASSFGLDTQYFGPGTRLTVL.

The rearrangement links TRBV4-1 to TRBJ2-3, with D tentatively TRBD1 (6 bases). CDR1 is MGHRA, CDR2 YSYEKL, per germline. The CDR3 has 16 residues. With 4 bases removed from V and 2 bases from J, the gap between germline ends came to 16 bases. The CDR3 reads CASSPGVGVFTDTQYF. CDR3 DNA sequence: TGCGCCAGCAGCCCAGGGGTCGGGGTTTTCACAGATACGCAGTATTTT.

J is TRBJ2-5 and V is TRBV30; weak D call: TRBD1 (6 bases). Trimming removed 2 bases from V and 5 bases from J, with 15 bases in between. Looked up from germline, CDR1 is GTSNPN and CDR2 is SVGIG (reference sequence). The CDR3 contains 14 residues. CDR3 nucleotides: TGTGCCTGGAGTCCCCTTCCAGGGGTGGAGACCCAGTACTTC. This translates into CAWSPLPGVETQYF.

J is TRBJ1-1 and V is TRBV7-9; 9 nucleotides agree with TRBD1. Germline V gene data show CDR1 as SEHNR and CDR2 as FQNEAQ (reference sequence). J lost 12 bases, V lost 4 bases, and 9 bases had no gene match. The CDR3 is 13 amino acids. In nucleotides, the CDR3 is TGTGCCAGCAGCTCCACAGGGGGCGCCGTCCCTTTCTTT. The encoded protein is CASSSTGGAVPFF.